The present TCR beta chain was sequenced within a study of cytomegalovirus exposure and HLA in healthy donors. Trimming removed 6 bases from V and 0 bases from J, with 13 bases in between. Germline CDR1 reads MDHEN; CDR2 reads SYDVKM. The CDR3 runs to 15 residues. Some clones are missing from TCRdb's copy, which holds only in-frame ones; the method was immunoSEQ multiplex PCR. This sample has 110,000 to 150,000 clones, with 94% found just once. The sequenced sample consisted of PBMCs. The sequence came from a man between 18 and 35 years old in good health and CMV-seropositive. The chain uses TRBV28 and TRBJ2-3; D ambiguous. This CDR3 reads CASRPAGGSTDTQYF. The CDR3 region has the DNA TGTGCCAGCAGGCCCGCCGGCGGTAGCACAGATACGCAGTATTTT.